The 6 T cell receptor beta chains below were found in one sample sequenced in a study of T cell responses to AZD1222 COVID-19 vaccine. Repertoires were generated with immunoSEQ multiplex PCR, while TCRdb's copy carries only in-frame clones and drops some. The sample holds 110,000 to 150,000 clones, over 90% seen once. The sample here was peripheral blood, taken on day 0 of AZD1222 vaccination. The receptors stem from an adult in good health.

The rearrangement joins TRBV6-1 to TRBJ2-3; 8 bases fit TRBD1. The CDR3 covers 17 residues. V shed 1 base, J shed 2 bases, and the junction held 8 bases outside the gene matches. The V gene's germline CDR1 is MNHNS and CDR2 SASEGT. CDR3 residues: CASSEVAGQGDTDTQYF. CDR3 nucleotide sequence: TGTGCCAGCAGTGAAGTTGCCGGACAGGGAGACACAGATACGCAGTATTTT.

The chain has TRBV9 and TRBJ1-2; no definite D call. Per germline, CDR1 SGDLS and CDR2 YYNGEE. The CDR3 has 15 residues. The V and J ends lost 1 base and 4 bases respectively, with 14 bases between them. The CDR3, as DNA: TGTGCCAGCAGCGTAACTAGTAGGGTGGGCTATGGCTACACCTTC. It encodes CASSVTSRVGYGYTF.

The genes are TRBV29-1 and TRBJ2-1; D might be TRBD1 or TRBD2, each matching 6 bases. From germline, CDR1 is SQVTM and CDR2 ANQGSEA. V was pared by 4 bases and J by 5 bases, with 15 bases between. There are 14 residues in the CDR3. The CDR3: CSVGGARWNNEQFF. The CDR3 DNA is TGCAGCGTTGGGGGGGCCAGGTGGAACAATGAGCAGTTCTTC.

This clone was found once. The chain uses TRBV28 and TRBJ2-7, with 8 bases lining up with TRBD1. Germline V gene sequence: CDR1 MDHEN, CDR2 SYDVKM. This CDR3 has 15 amino acids. J lost 0 bases, V lost 6 bases, and 7 bases had no gene match. Here the CDR3 reads CASRVLTGDSYEQYF. The CDR3 nucleotides are TGTGCCAGCAGGGTCCTGACAGGGGACTCCTACGAGCAGTACTTC. Together with reference TRBV28 and TRBJ2-7, the CDR3 gives the full variable domain: DVKVTQSSRYLVKRTGEKVFLECVQDMDHENMFWYRQDPGLGLRLIYFSYDVKMKEKGDIPEGYSVSREKKERFSLILESASTNQTSMYLCASRVLTGDSYEQYFGPGTRLTVT.

The chain is built from TRBV15 and TRBJ1-4; no clear D gene. The CDR3 has 15 amino acids. The V and J ends lost 0 bases and 7 bases respectively, with 12 bases between them. Per the germline V gene, CDR1 is LNHNV and CDR2 is YYDKDF (reference sequence). The CDR3 DNA follows: TGTGCCACCAGCAGAGAGCCTCCCGGAGGTGAAAAACTGTTTTTT. Amino acid sequence: CATSREPPGGEKLFF.

On this clone itself: Relative to the germline gene, one junction end is altered; a read error may explain this. V is TRBV7-9 and J is TRBJ2-1, with D possibly being TRBD1 (5 bases). This CDR3 region has 11 residues. Germline CDR1 and CDR2: SEHNR and FQNEAQ (reference sequence). In nucleotides, the CDR3 is TGTGCCAGCAGCTTAGGATCGGACACGGTCTTC. Protein product: CASSLGSDTVF.